The present T cell receptor beta chain was sequenced within a study of PD-1 blockade in classical Hodgkin lymphoma. Study-wide results and limits: Exclusion applied to patients who initiated nivolumab less than 1 year following ASCT. Prior therapy or disease activity may underlie the repertoire differences, whose causes remain undefined. Baseline diversity in complete responders resembled that of newly diagnosed patients. CD4+ TCR diversity climbed significantly by C4D1, unlike CD8+ TCR diversity.

Regarding this clone: Antigen: not known.

Time point: cycle 4 day 1 (C4D1), after less than seven weeks of nivolumab. Relapse after autologous stem cell transplantation occurred in every patient, and brentuximab vedotin exposure varied. TCRdb's copy holds only in-frame clones and misses some; the assay was immunoSEQ multiplex PCR. The repertoire holds roughly 56,000 clones, with around nine tenths as singletons. The CDR3 runs to 15 residues. Germline V gene lookup returns CDR1 SGHRS and CDR2 YFSETQ. Trimming cost V 0 bases and J 3 bases, with 12 bases left between them. The specimen comprised peripheral blood mononuclear cells (PBMCs), sampled before the fourth cycle of nivolumab. This chain uses TRBV5-1 with TRBJ1-1; TRBD1 might be the D (6 bases). The sequence came from a human donor with classical Hodgkin lymphoma. CDR3 amino acids: CASSLVRGADTEAFF. The CDR3 DNA is TGCGCCAGCAGCTTGGTTCGGGGGGCGGACACTGAAGCTTTCTTT.